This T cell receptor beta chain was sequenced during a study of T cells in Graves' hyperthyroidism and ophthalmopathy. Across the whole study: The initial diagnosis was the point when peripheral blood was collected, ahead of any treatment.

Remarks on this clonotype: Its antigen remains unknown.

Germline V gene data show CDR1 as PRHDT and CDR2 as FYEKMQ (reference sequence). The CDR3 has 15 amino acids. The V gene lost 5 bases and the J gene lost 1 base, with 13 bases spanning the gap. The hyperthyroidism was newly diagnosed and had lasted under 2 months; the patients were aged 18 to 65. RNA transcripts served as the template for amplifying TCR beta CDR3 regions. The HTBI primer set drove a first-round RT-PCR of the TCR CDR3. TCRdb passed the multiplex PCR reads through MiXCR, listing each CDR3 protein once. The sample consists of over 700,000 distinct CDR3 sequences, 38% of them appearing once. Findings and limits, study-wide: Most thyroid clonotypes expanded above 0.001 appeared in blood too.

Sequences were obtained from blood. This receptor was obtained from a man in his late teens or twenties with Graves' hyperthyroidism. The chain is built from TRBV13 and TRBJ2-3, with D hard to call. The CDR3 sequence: CASSPRSGGTDTQYF. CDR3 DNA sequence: TGTGCCAGCAGCCCGCGGTCTGGGGGCACAGATACGCAGTATTTT.